The entry below gives a single TCR beta chain sequence along with its context. Per the original methods: Using reference gene primer amplification, nucleated cell counts were estimated. The protocol was immunoSEQ multiplex PCR, while the TCRdb copy is restricted to in-frame clones and leaves out a portion. V and J calls and clone size are those listed in that table; D and trimming were worked out from the DNA. The sample has 200,000 to 250,000 clones, approximately 83% seen once. CDR1 is SGDLS and CDR2 is YYNGEE in the germline V gene. This CDR3 has 19 amino acids. Trimming at V came to 3 bases and at J to 0 bases, leaving 13 bases not matched to a gene. The data originate from a study of blood T cell repertoires in COVID-19. Across the whole study: The United States, Italy and Spain provided the acute and convalescent COVID-19 samples. Sample material is recorded as cDNA or gDNA derived from T cells, B-cell-depleted T cells, or PBMCs.

Material: peripheral blood. The rearrangement uses TRBV9 and TRBJ1-2, with 11 bases that match TRBD1. This receptor was identified in a woman in her twenties or thirties who had recovered from COVID-19. CDR3 sequence reads: CASSAWTGGTRTPNYGYTF. CDR3 sequence (DNA): TGTGCCAGCAGCGCCTGGACAGGGGGCACACGCACTCCTAACTATGGCTACACCTTC.